This TCR beta chain derives from a study of CD8+ T cells in alopecia areata (dated by TCRdb to between 2017 and 2018). A note on the overall study: Treated patients were enrolled in an open-label pilot trial of oral tofacitinib at 5 to 10 mg twice daily for moderate-to-severe alopecia areata. Scalp clonality was compared across normal scalp (n=4), patchy alopecia areata scalp (n=8), and alopecia totalis/universalis scalp (n=8). Biopsies were taken from tofacitinib-treated patients at baseline and again at 4 and 24 weeks into treatment, and several of those patients also had a later scalp biopsy. Amplification of TCRbeta CDR3 regions was done by immunoSEQ multiplex PCR using 35 Vbeta forward primers and 13 Jbeta reverse primers. High-throughput TCRbeta sequencing was used to examine T cell clonal expansion in alopecia areata in both the C3H/HeJ mouse model and human patients. On the human side, TCRbeta sequencing was run on scalp tissue and on sorted CD4+ and CD8+ peripheral blood T cells from healthy controls and from alopecia areata patients with either patchy or totalis/universalis disease. Patients received tofacitinib for 6 to 18 months and were then followed off drug for 6 months to check for delayed response and recurrence. RNA came from the PAXgene miRNA kit for fixed scalp, the miRNeasy kit for PBMCs, and the RNeasy kit for mouse skin. The paper as a whole reports these results and caveats: Unlike mouse skin, which is dominated by gammadelta T cells, normal human skin has resident alphabeta T cells that are also sequenced, and this complicates analysis of the scalp TCR repertoire. Shared TCR sequences between patients were less evident than in mice, which may be partly attributable to HLA diversity in the patient population. Compared with normal scalp, lesional scalp had higher clonality and more expanded CD8+ clones, particularly in alopecia totalis/universalis, a pattern that suggests antigenic drive.

Inclusive of the bounding cysteine and phenylalanine, the CDR3 is 11 residues long. Solely the CDR3 DNA is kept, with 33 bases framed from the first base. The V end loses 2 bases and the J end loses 3 bases, and a stretch of 2 bases separates them. Sequences WSHSY (CDR1) and SAAADI (CDR2) are obtained from the germline V gene. Libraries came from the immunoSEQ multiplex PCR assay. For TCR sequencing, RNA was extracted from every sample and reverse transcribed into cDNA to serve as template. SuperScript III was used for first-strand cDNA synthesis, primed with a 2:1 mix of oligo-dT and random hexamers. A synthetic immune receptor repertoire was used to gauge amplification bias, and whatever bias remained was removed computationally. On the authors' methods: Raw reads were preprocessed to remove errors, and CDR3 was defined according to IMGT conventions as the region from the conserved cysteine to phenylalanine. Clonality was calculated as 1 minus Shannon entropy normalized by log2 of the number of productive unique TCRs. Whether scalp clones were CD4 or CD8 was inferred by matching scalp TCRbeta sequences against CD4 and CD8 repertoires sorted from blood. The table comes from immuneACCESS by way of TCRdb, which keeps in-frame sequences with V and J called. Part of the clones is missing from these tables; in studies checked, under half for an unresolved V gene and the rest for unknown reasons. V and J calls and clone size follow that table, whereas D and trimming were derived from the DNA. Present in this sample are some 56,000 clones, 96% of which were seen just once. Jointly, the top ten make up roughly 24% of the sample.

This specimen's time point label, interpreted: baseline before oral tofacitinib. From alopecia areata patients, peripheral blood was collected along with lesional scalp punch biopsies. PBMCs were isolated by density centrifugation and stained for CD3, CD4 and CD8, and CD4+ and CD8+ T cells were sorted on a FACSAria. To note about this clone: No cognate antigen has been identified for it. No much larger clone is present one base from it, and per-base qualities are unavailable. Other DNA sequences in the same sample also yield this CDR3.

Material: CD8+ T cells sorted from blood, obtained at week 0. The TCR originated in a human donor with alopecia areata. The V and J segments used are TRBV10-2 and TRBJ2-7, with an unclear D gene assignment. In nucleotide form, the sequence is TGCGCCAGCAGTGAGGGCTACGAGCAGTACTTC. This gives the protein CASSEGYEQYF.